The 18 T cell receptor beta chains reported below all come from one sample, sequenced in a study of T cells after yellow fever vaccination. One entry per CDR3 protein, called by TCRdb with MiXCR from the 5' RACE reads. The data contain more than 450,000 distinct CDR3 sequences, 20% to 25% of them singletons. The specimen comprised PBMCs, sampled around 3 weeks after the first yellow fever vaccination. The source of these receptors is a man aged 18-30 years who received the YFV17D yellow fever vaccine.

This clonotype showed up just a few times. The rearrangement uses TRBV7-9 and TRBJ2-7; maybe TRBD2 (7 bases). Germline CDR1 and CDR2: SEHNR and FQNEAQ (reference sequence). V lost 5 bases and J 4 bases, leaving 21 bases between the germline ends. The CDR3 has 16 residues. DNA of the CDR3: TGTGCCAGCAGCGTCCCCAGCGCGGGGGCAATTTACGAGCAGTACTTC. Translating it yields CASSVPSAGAIYEQYF.

The gene calls are TRBV7-9 and TRBJ1-2; 7 bases match TRBD1. V lost 5 bases, J lost 8 bases, and 11 bases stayed unmatched. The germline CDR1 and CDR2 sequences are SEHNR and FQNEAQ (reference sequence). This CDR3 has 14 residues. In nucleotides, the CDR3 is TGTGCCAGCAGCGATCTGGGACAGTCGGAAGGCTACACCTTC. Translated: CASSDLGQSEGYTF. Full variable domain (outside the CDR3, taken from reference TRBV7-9 and TRBJ1-2): DTGVSQNPRHKITKRGQNVTFRCDPISEHNRLYWYRQTLGQGPEFLTYFQNEAQLEKSRLLSDRFSAERPKGSFSTLEIQRTEQGDSAMYLCASSDLGQSEGYTFGSGTRLTVV.

The V and J genes are TRBV10-3 and TRBJ2-3, with TRBD1 matching over 7 bases. Germline CDR1 reads ENHRY; CDR2 reads SYGVKD. This CDR3 has 13 amino acids. J gave up 8 bases and V 6 bases, and 8 bases lay outside the gene matches. The CDR3 DNA follows: TGTGCCATCAGACCCGACAGGGAAGCTACGCAGTATTTT. Its protein is CAIRPDREATQYF.

The sample holds many counts of this clonotype. The CDR3 DNA is TGCGCCAGCAGCTTGACCGTCACGATGAACACTGAAGCTTTCTTT. Amino acids: CASSLTVTMNTEAFF. The chain uses TRBV5-1 and TRBJ1-1; D remains ambiguous. CDR1 is SGHRS, CDR2 YFSETQ, per germline. The V end was cut by 1 base, the J end by 0 bases, with 10 bases between. The CDR3 is made up of 15 amino acids. Variable domain in full (rest from reference TRBV5-1 and TRBJ1-1): KAGVTQTPRYLIKTRGQQVTLSCSPISGHRSVSWYQQTPGQGLQFLFEYFSETQRNKGNFPGRFSGRQFSNSRSEMNVSTLELGDSALYLCASSLTVTMNTEAFFGQGTRLTVV.

There are a few counts of this clonotype. This rearrangement joins TRBV12-3 or TRBV12-4 to TRBJ2-2; D is perhaps TRBD1 (5 bases). V shed 11 bases and J shed 7 bases, with 17 bases lying between them. The CDR3 is 13 residues long. CDR3 amino acids: CASQTGASGELFF. CDR3 nucleotide sequence: TGTGCCTCTCAGACTGGGGCCAGCGGGGAGCTGTTTTTT.

The chain combines TRBV20-1 with TRBJ1-1; 11 bases match TRBD1. V trimming: 6 bases; J trimming: 5 bases; junction bases outside the gene matches: 8. CDR1 is DFQATT, CDR2 SNEGSKA, per germline (reference sequence). The CDR3 runs 14 residues. DNA for the CDR3: TGCAGTGCCCGGACAGGGGGCAGAGGGACTGAAGCTTTCTTT. Protein sequence: CSARTGGRGTEAFF.

V and J are TRBV6-2 or TRBV6-3 and TRBJ2-1, with a possible D match to TRBD1 (6 bases). CDR1 is MNHEY and CDR2 is SVGEGT in the germline V gene. The CDR3 has 15 residues. The V end lost 5 bases, the J end lost 0 bases, and 11 bases lay between the germline ends. The CDR3, as DNA: TGTGCCAGCAGTCGGACAGACAGCTCCTACAATGAGCAGTTCTTC. Residues: CASSRTDSSYNEQFF.

This clonotype was detected ten times or more. V and J are TRBV9 and TRBJ2-1; tentatively, D is TRBD1 or TRBD2 (6 bases each). Germline CDR1 reads SGDLS; CDR2 reads YYNGEE. Trimming stripped 0 bases from V and 6 bases from J, with 13 bases between. This CDR3 contains 15 residues. Here the CDR3 reads CASSVVGGRGNEQFF. Written as DNA, the CDR3 is TGTGCCAGCAGCGTAGTGGGGGGCAGGGGCAATGAGCAGTTCTTC. The whole variable domain, remainder taken from reference TRBV9 and TRBJ2-1, is DSGVTQTPKHLITATGQRVTLRCSPRSGDLSVYWYQQSLDQGLQFLIQYYNGEERAKGNILERFSAQQFPDLHSELNLSSLELGDSALYFCASSVVGGRGNEQFFGPGTRLTVL.

This chain connects TRBV15 to TRBJ1-3, with unresolved D. The V gene lost 9 bases and the J gene lost 4 bases, with 7 bases spanning the gap. CDR1 and CDR2 (germline): LNHNV, YYDKDF (reference sequence). There are 11 residues in the CDR3. The CDR3 DNA reads TGTGCCACTAGCCTCGGAAACACCATATATTTT. Its protein is CATSLGNTIYF.

This clonotype appeared once. The V call is TRBV4-3, the J call TRBJ2-7; D uncertain. The length of the CDR3 is 14 residues. Between the trimmed V and J ends, which lost 1 base and 3 bases, there was a span of 10 bases. Germline V gives CDR1 LGHNA, CDR2 YSLEER. The CDR3 DNA reads TGCGCCAGCAGCCAAGTACCAGCCGGCTACGAGCAGTACTTC. Protein: CASSQVPAGYEQYF.

This clonotype has a handful of counts. The chain has TRBV5-6 and TRBJ2-1; 8 nucleotides agree with TRBD2. CDR3 size: 14 residues. The germline gives CDR1 SGHDT, CDR2 YYEEEE. Trimming removed 2 bases from V and 10 bases from J; junction bases left unmatched: 8. The CDR3 coding sequence is TGTGCCAGCAGCTTTATTAGCGGGGCCCTCGAGCAGTTCTTC. As protein: CASSFISGALEQFF.

The chain carries TRBV7-2 and TRBJ2-7; D is unresolved. The germline CDR1 and CDR2 sequences are SGHTA and FQGNSA. Trimming stripped 2 bases from V and 0 bases from J, with 2 bases between. This CDR3 contains 12 residues. DNA of the CDR3: TGTGCCAGCAGCTTATTCTCCTACGAGCAGTACGTC. Encoded protein: CASSLFSYEQYV.

This clonotype was observed a handful of times. The J gene is TRBJ2-1, the V gene TRBV6-1, with TRBD1 matching over 8 bases. J gave up 2 bases and V 7 bases, and 4 bases lay outside the gene matches. The length of the CDR3 is 14 residues. From germline, CDR1 is MNHNS and CDR2 SASEGT. CDR3 sequence: CASKPGQAYNEQFF. CDR3 nucleotide sequence: TGTGCCAGCAAACCGGGACAGGCCTACAATGAGCAGTTCTTC.

The genes are TRBV20-1 and TRBJ2-1, with 8 positions matching TRBD2. Germline-derived CDR1 and CDR2 are DFQATT and SNEGSKA (reference sequence). V dropped 5 bases and J dropped 2; count of bases not matched to a gene: 8. This CDR3 has 15 amino acids. The CDR3 spells CSADPGLGPYNEQFF. CDR3 bases: TGCAGTGCTGATCCGGGACTAGGGCCCTACAATGAGCAGTTCTTC.

The gene calls are TRBV25-1 and TRBJ2-1; perhaps TRBD1 as D (5 bases). The V gene lost 8 bases and the J gene lost 7 bases, with 21 bases spanning the gap. Germline V CDR1 and CDR2: MGHDK, SYGVNS. This CDR3 is built from 15 residues. CDR3: CASGHWGPFYNEQFF. The CDR3 DNA follows: TGTGCCAGCGGCCACTGGGGCCCCTTTTATAATGAGCAGTTCTTC.

This clonotype was picked up many times. The rearrangement links TRBV7-9 to TRBJ2-4; D is ambiguous. The CDR3 consists of 14 residues. V lost 2 bases and J 7 bases, leaving 12 bases between the germline ends. Germline CDR1 is SEHNR and CDR2 is FQNEAQ (reference sequence). The CDR3 nucleotides read TGTGCCAGCAGCTTAACATGGCGGTCGAACATTCAGTACTTC. Translating it yields CASSLTWRSNIQYF.

The chain combines TRBV4-2 with TRBJ2-5, with 7 bases that match TRBD1. The CDR3 sequence is 15 residues long. J lost 7 bases, V lost 4 bases, and 12 bases had no gene match. The germline CDR1 and CDR2 sequences are LGHNA and YNFKEQ. CDR3 in DNA: TGTGCCAGCAGCCTAGGCCAGGGGGAGAGGGTGACCCAGTACTTC. As protein: CASSLGQGERVTQYF.

This clonotype was observed a handful of times. This sequence joins TRBV5-1 and TRBJ2-1; a weak D match, TRBD2 (5 bases). Germline CDR1 is SGHRS and CDR2 is YFSETQ. V lost 0 bases and J 8 bases, leaving 12 bases between the germline ends. This CDR3 has 14 residues. CDR3 nucleotide sequence: TGCGCCAGCAGCTTGGGGGAGAAGGGCCATGAGCAGTTCTTC. The encoded protein is CASSLGEKGHEQFF.